This TCR beta chain was captured in a study of blood T cell repertoires in COVID-19. Study-level background: Sites in the United States, Italy and Spain provided acute and convalescent COVID-19 samples. The analysed material was cDNA or gDNA that came from T cells, B-cell-depleted T cells, or PBMCs.

As processed by the authors: For nucleated cells, counts were estimated from reference gene primer amplification. Libraries were prepared by immunoSEQ multiplex PCR; TCRdb keeps only in-frame clonotypes and omits some of them. D and trimming come from the DNA, and the V and J calls and clone size come from that table. The sample carries roughly 280,000 clones, over 75% recorded once. This CDR3 has 12 amino acids. Trimming removed 3 bases at V and 5 bases at J, with 8 bases between. Sequenced material: peripheral blood. The V call is TRBV12-3 or TRBV12-4, the J call TRBJ2-7, with D possibly matching TRBD1 (6 bases). This TCR came from a woman in her seventies with acute or convalescent COVID-19. Here the CDR3 reads CASSLTGNEQYF. The CDR3 DNA sequence: TGTGCCAGCAGTTTGACAGGTAACGAGCAGTACTTC.